This T cell receptor (beta chain) was captured in a study of Graves' ophthalmopathy and Graves' hyperthyroidism. CDR3 length equals 12 residues. V dropped 6 bases and J dropped 5 bases, with 8 bases sitting between them. Amplification of TCR beta CDR3 regions used RNA transcripts. First-round RT-PCR relied on HTBI primers, and a second-round multiplex PCR came next. Each CDR3 protein gets one entry after TCRdb re-called the multiplex PCR reads with MiXCR. The sample holds 150,000 to 200,000 distinct CDR3 sequences, 30% to 45% seen once. This clonotype was observed at least ten times. This rearrangement joins TRBV12-3 or TRBV12-4 to TRBJ1-5; a weak D match, TRBD1 (5 bases). Sequenced input: peripheral blood. The sequence came from a woman between 35 and 50 years old with Graves' ophthalmopathy. CDR3 in amino acids: CASRLGDQPQHF. The CDR3 coding sequence is TGTGCCAGCAGGCTAGGGGATCAGCCCCAGCATTTT.